These 16 T cell receptor beta chains were all obtained from the same sample, sequenced in a study of T cell responses to AZD1222 COVID-19 vaccine. Libraries were prepared by immunoSEQ multiplex PCR; TCRdb keeps only in-frame clonotypes and omits some of them. The data show roughly 44,000 clones, 75% to 85% seen once. The sample in question was peripheral blood, obtained on day 0 of AZD1222 vaccination. All receptors derive from an adult in good health.

The rearrangement uses TRBV19 and TRBJ1-5, with 7 bases matching TRBD1. Per the germline V gene, CDR1 is LNHDA and CDR2 is SQIVND (reference sequence). The CDR3 totals 14 residues. The V gene end was trimmed by 5 bases and the J gene end by 11 bases; junction bases not matched to a gene: 12. CDR3: CASSVDREGSAQHF. DNA of the CDR3: TGTGCCAGTAGTGTCGACAGGGAGGGGTCAGCCCAGCATTTT.

The CDR3 reads CASSQGRNYEQYF. DNA of the CDR3: TGCGCCAGCAGCCAAGGGCGGAATTACGAGCAGTACTTC. The chain couples TRBV4-1 to TRBJ2-7, with D uncertain. V lost 1 base and J 4 bases, leaving 8 bases between the germline ends. This CDR3 comprises 13 residues. Per the germline V gene, CDR1 is MGHRA and CDR2 is YSYEKL.

V is TRBV4-1 and J is TRBJ2-2; TRBD2 aligns across 14 bases. This CDR3 is built from 18 residues. The germline CDR1 and CDR2 sequences are MGHRA and YSYEKL. Unmatched junction bases numbered 5, after V lost 0 bases and J lost 5 bases. DNA of the CDR3: TGCGCCAGCAGCCAAGATGCGGGACTAGCGGGAGAGACCGGGGAGCTGTTTTTT. It yields the protein CASSQDAGLAGETGELFF.

The V and J genes are TRBV9 and TRBJ1-4; D not certain. Germline CDR1 is SGDLS and CDR2 is YYNGEE. CDR3 length equals 15 residues. With 4 bases removed from V and 7 bases from J, the gap between germline ends came to 17 bases. The CDR3 DNA is TGTGCCAGCAGCCCCCGGACGGCCTTGAGTGAAAAACTGTTTTTT. Amino acids: CASSPRTALSEKLFF.

The chain joins TRBV18 to TRBJ1-2; D is uncertain. The ends were cut back, 2 bases at V and 3 bases at J, with 4 bases in the middle. The CDR3 runs to 12 residues. Germline V gene sequence: CDR1 KGHSH, CDR2 LQKENI. The CDR3 DNA follows: TGTGCCAGCTCACCAGGGGACTATGGCTACACCTTC. It specifies CASSPGDYGYTF.

The chain couples TRBV30 to TRBJ2-2; 10 bases agree with TRBD1. V trimming: 0 bases; J trimming: 3 bases; junction bases outside the gene matches: 10. The CDR3 has 18 residues. From germline, CDR1 is GTSNPN and CDR2 SVGIG (reference sequence). Here the CDR3 DNA reads TGTGCCTGGAGTGTACAAGGACAGGGGGTTAGATACACCGGGGAGCTGTTTTTT. Amino acids: CAWSVQGQGVRYTGELFF. Based on the CDR3 plus reference TRBV30 and TRBJ2-2, the full variable domain is SQTIHQWPATLVQPVGSPLSLECTVEGTSNPNLYWYRQAAGRGLQLLFYSVGIGQISSEVPQNLSASRPQDRQFILSSKKLLLSDSGFYLCAWSVQGQGVRYTGELFFGEGSRLTVL.

V usage is TRBV5-5 and J usage is TRBJ1-4; 10 nucleotides match TRBD1. From germline, CDR1 is SGHKS and CDR2 YYEKEE (reference sequence). The trim removed 4 bases at V and 8 bases at J, leaving 8 bases unmatched. The CDR3 totals 15 residues. The chain's CDR3 is CASSPRTGGGEKLFF. The CDR3, as DNA: TGTGCCAGCAGCCCACGGACAGGGGGAGGCGAAAAACTGTTTTTT.

This CDR3 reads CATSDFPKQETQYF. The CDR3 bases are TGTGCCACCAGTGATTTTCCCAAACAAGAGACCCAGTACTTC. J is TRBJ2-5 and V is TRBV24-1; D not resolved. The CDR3 length is 14 residues. Germline V gene data show CDR1 as KGHDR and CDR2 as SFDVKD. V lost 1 base and J 2 bases, leaving 7 bases between the germline ends.

The CDR3 coding sequence is TGTGCCAGCAGCCTTGGGAACCAAGAGACCCAGTACTTC. Translation: CASSLGNQETQYF. This chain joins TRBV7-9 and TRBJ2-5; D not resolved. V shed 5 bases and J shed 0 bases, with 7 bases lying between them. This CDR3 is built from 13 residues. Germline assignment: CDR1 SEHNR and CDR2 FQNEAQ (reference sequence).

The chain employs TRBV10-3 and TRBJ1-1, with a tentative D call TRBD1 (6 bases). V gave up 2 bases and J gave up 0 bases, with 7 bases separating them. The CDR3 spans 14 residues. Germline CDR1 is ENHRY and CDR2 is SYGVKD. CDR3 sequence (DNA): TGTGCCATCAGTGAGGCAGGGGTGAACACTGAAGCTTTCTTT. Translation: CAISEAGVNTEAFF.

This clone has a handful of counts. The CDR3 region is CASSLGQGNEQFF. In DNA, the CDR3 is TGTGCCAGCAGCTTAGGACAGGGCAATGAGCAGTTCTTC. This sequence joins TRBV11-3 and TRBJ2-1; the match to TRBD1 covers 7 bases. The J segment lost 6 bases and the V segment lost 1 base, leaving 0 bases of the junction unmatched. Per the germline V gene, CDR1 is SGHNT and CDR2 is YENEEA. The CDR3 has 13 amino acids.

V usage is TRBV15 and J usage is TRBJ1-5, with no clear D. V lost 0 bases, J lost 7 bases, and 10 bases lay in between. The CDR3 is 14 amino acids. CDR1 and CDR2 (germline): LNHNV, YYDKDF (reference sequence). The CDR3, as DNA: TGTGCCACCAGCAGAGATCGGTGGGGACAGCCCCAGCATTTT. It encodes CATSRDRWGQPQHF.

The CDR3 nucleotides are TGTGCCAGCAGCCCCCTAGGTGGGCCTCGTAATGAAAAACTGTTTTTT. The encoded protein is CASSPLGGPRNEKLFF. The chain carries TRBV28 and TRBJ1-4; D is ambiguous. Trimming pared 6 bases from V and 4 bases from J, leaving 18 bases between. Germline CDR1 MDHEN, CDR2 SYDVKM. The CDR3 extends over 16 amino acids.

The chain uses TRBV16 and TRBJ1-5; weak D call: TRBD1 (5 bases). Germline V CDR1 and CDR2: KGHSY, FQNENV. The CDR3 sequence is 19 residues long. The V end was cut by 3 bases, the J end by 1 base, with 22 bases between. The CDR3 DNA reads as TGTGCCAGCAGCCACAGAGGGGCTGACGGAAGAACCAGCAATCAGCCCCAGCATTTT. It yields the protein CASSHRGADGRTSNQPQHF.

This chain links TRBV10-3 with TRBJ1-1; D is uncertain. CDR3 length: 14 residues. Trimming left V 7 bases short and J 1 base short, with 13 bases between. Germline V gives CDR1 ENHRY, CDR2 SYGVKD. Here the CDR3 DNA reads TGTGCCATCACCGCGGACCGGGGGAACACTGAAGCTTTCTTT. Protein sequence: CAITADRGNTEAFF.

As regards this clone: Germline is not matched at one junction end, which may reflect a read error. The chain uses TRBV6-1 and TRBJ1-4, with D maybe TRBD1 (6 bases). CDR1 MNHNS and CDR2 SASEGT come from the germline V gene. The CDR3 loop spans 13 amino acids. DNA for the CDR3: TGTGCCAGCAGGGAAGGGGGTTTTGAAAAACTGTTTTTT. Its protein product is CASREGGFEKLFF.